These 28 T cell receptor beta chains originate from one sample sequenced in a study of OX40 agonist ivuxolimab in advanced cancers. Only in-frame clones appear in the TCRdb table, and some are missing; sequencing was by immunoSEQ multiplex PCR. The repertoire has about 74,000 clones, 84% of them found once; the top ten carry 1.5% to 2%. The sample consisted of CD4+ or CD8+ T cells sorted from blood, taken in a trial of the OX40 agonist ivuxolimab. These receptors all stem from an adult with an advanced solid tumor such as melanoma, head and neck, liver or kidney cancer.

The rearrangement joins TRBV5-1 to TRBJ1-1; 7 positions agree with TRBD1. Germline V gene data show CDR1 as SGHRS and CDR2 as YFSETQ. The CDR3 totals 16 residues. J was trimmed by 0 bases and V by 6 bases; bases with no gene match: 11. The DNA for the CDR3 is TGCGCCAGCATGCTCACAGGGACAGTCTTGAACACTGAAGCTTTCTTT. This gives the protein CASMLTGTVLNTEAFF.

The V call is TRBV18, the J call TRBJ2-1, with 8 bases that match TRBD2. The CDR3 sequence is 14 residues long. V trimming: 7 bases; J trimming: 3 bases; junction bases outside the gene matches: 5. In germline, CDR1 is KGHSH, CDR2 LQKENI. The chain's CDR3 is CASFNSGNYNEQFF. The CDR3, as DNA: TGTGCCAGCTTTAATAGCGGGAACTACAATGAGCAGTTCTTC.

V usage is TRBV9 and J usage is TRBJ1-1, with 7 bases fitting TRBD1. Trimming removed 1 base from V and 3 bases from J; junction bases left unmatched: 0. The CDR3 sequence is 13 residues long. CDR1 is SGDLS, CDR2 YYNGEE, per germline. Written as DNA, the CDR3 is TGTGCCAGCAGCGTACAGGGGGACACTGAAGCTTTCTTT. It codes for CASSVQGDTEAFF.

The rearrangement uses TRBV4-3 and TRBJ2-5; a possible D gene is TRBD1 (6 bases). V dropped 4 bases and J dropped 5 bases, with 14 bases sitting between them. The CDR3 contains 14 residues. Germline V gives CDR1 LGHNA, CDR2 YSLEER. The CDR3 loop is CASSRRGRVETQYF. CDR3 in DNA: TGCGCCAGCAGCCGCAGGGGAAGAGTGGAGACCCAGTACTTC.

This chain joins TRBV27 and TRBJ2-2, with D tentatively TRBD2 (6 bases). Germline assignment: CDR1 MNHEY and CDR2 SMNVEV (reference sequence). This CDR3 contains 15 residues. V dropped 6 bases and J dropped 5 bases, with 16 bases sitting between them. The CDR3 DNA is TGTGCCAGCAGCCTATCGGGAGTACGGACCGGGGAGCTGTTTTTT. Encoded protein: CASSLSGVRTGELFF.

The chain couples TRBV7-8 to TRBJ1-1; 10 nucleotides align to TRBD1. Trimming took 2 bases from V and 6 from J; bases not matched to a gene: 6. Looked up from germline, CDR1 is SGHVS and CDR2 is FQNEAQ. The CDR3 sequence is 15 residues long. CDR3 bases: TGTGCCAGCAGCTTACTCCGGACAGGGGGGGCTGAAGCTTTCTTT. This gives the protein CASSLLRTGGAEAFF.

J is TRBJ2-1 and V is TRBV10-1; 10 nucleotides agree with TRBD1. The germline CDR1 and CDR2 sequences are WNHNN and SYGVQD (reference sequence). V gave up 2 bases and J gave up 7 bases; unmatched junction bases: 5. The length of the CDR3 is 15 residues. The CDR3 here is CASSEHPGQGNEQFF. In DNA, the CDR3 is TGCGCCAGCAGTGAGCATCCGGGACAGGGGAATGAGCAGTTCTTC.

The chain employs TRBV6-5 and TRBJ2-7; D gene ambiguous. The CDR3 is made up of 13 amino acids. Germline loops: CDR1 MNHEY, CDR2 SVGAGI. V was clipped by 6 bases and J by 5 bases, with 14 bases between them. The CDR3 spells CASRTLLTNEQYF. The CDR3 region has the DNA TGTGCCAGCAGAACCTTACTGACAAACGAGCAGTACTTC.

The chain links TRBV11-2 to TRBJ2-1, with TRBD1 matching over 10 bases. The CDR3 extends over 16 amino acids. Germline-derived CDR1 and CDR2 are SGHAT and FQNNGV. The junction had 5 bases not matched to a gene; V was cut back by 5 bases and J by 1 base. CDR3 sequence reads: CASSPRDRGSYNEQFF. Written as DNA, the CDR3 is TGTGCCAGCAGCCCCCGGGACAGGGGTTCCTACAATGAGCAGTTCTTC.

This chain uses TRBV12-5 with TRBJ2-1; D uncertain. V was trimmed by 1 base and J by 9 bases, leaving 7 bases between them. This CDR3 has 12 amino acids. Germline V CDR1 and CDR2: LGHNT, FRNRAP. The CDR3 region has the DNA TGTGCTAGTGGTTTGGCGCTGGGTGAGCAGTTCTTC. Encoded protein: CASGLALGEQFF.

About this clone: The junction differs from germline at one of its ends, possibly a read error. The V and J genes are TRBV2 and TRBJ2-5; D is undetermined. The CDR3 totals 10 residues. Germline V gives CDR1 SNHLY, CDR2 FYNNEI. The CDR3 DNA follows: TGTGCCAGCAGGGAAGAGACCCAGTACTTC. Amino acids: CASREETQYF.

The J gene is TRBJ1-4, the V gene TRBV21-1; TRBD1 is the table's D call and was not checked against the DNA. TRBV21-1 is assigned pseudogene status. The CDR3 runs 16 residues. CDR3: CASSQEDRPINEKLFF. DNA for the CDR3: TGTGCCAGCAGCCAGGAGGACAGACCTATTAATGAAAAACTGTTTTTT.

The rearrangement joins TRBV4-1 to TRBJ2-7; 7 nucleotides align to TRBD1. After removal of 6 bases from V and 0 bases from J, the junction contained 11 bases not matched to a gene. The germline CDR1 and CDR2 sequences are MGHRA and YSYEKL. The CDR3 runs to 16 residues. The CDR3 loop reads CASSPRRGPISYEQYF. DNA of the CDR3: TGCGCCAGCAGTCCCCGAAGGGGGCCGATCTCCTACGAGCAGTACTTC.

The CDR3 is CASSRWSGELFF. CDR3 in DNA: TGTGCCAGTAGTCGATGGAGCGGGGAGCTGTTTTTT. The rearrangement links TRBV19 to TRBJ2-2; no definite D call. Looked up from germline, CDR1 is LNHDA and CDR2 is SQIVND (reference sequence). V dropped 5 bases and J dropped 7 bases, with 8 bases sitting between them. The CDR3 spans 12 residues.

The chain employs TRBV11-2 and TRBJ2-1; a possible D gene is TRBD2 (5 bases). Between the trimmed V and J ends, which lost 1 base and 10 bases, there was a span of 8 bases. Germline V gene data show CDR1 as SGHAT and CDR2 as FQNNGV. This CDR3 region has 12 residues. The CDR3: CASSLGGSEQFF. As DNA, the CDR3 is TGTGCCAGCAGCTTAGGAGGGTCGGAGCAGTTCTTC.

Here the CDR3 DNA reads TGTGCCTGGAGGAAGTTAGGGACTAGCTCATTTACGCAGTATTTT. Protein: CAWRKLGTSSFTQYF. The chain employs TRBV30 and TRBJ2-3, with 9 bases lining up with TRBD2. After removal of 3 bases from V and 8 bases from J, the junction contained 12 bases not matched to a gene. CDR1 and CDR2 (germline): GTSNPN, SVGIG (reference sequence). The CDR3 loop spans 15 amino acids.

V usage is TRBV12-5 and J usage is TRBJ2-1, with TRBD2 matching 10 bases. Germline V gene data show CDR1 as LGHNT and CDR2 as FRNRAP. The CDR3 covers 17 residues. V was clipped by 4 bases and J by 1 base; unmatched bases: 7. The CDR3 DNA reads as TGTGCTAGTGGTTCAGCCGGACTAGCGGATTCCTACAATGAGCAGTTCTTC. It yields the protein CASGSAGLADSYNEQFF.

The chain joins TRBV7-2 to TRBJ2-5; 9 bases line up with TRBD1. The CDR3 has 15 amino acids. CDR1 is SGHTA and CDR2 is FQGNSA in the germline V gene. The V and J ends lost 5 bases and 5 bases, in that order; junction bases with no gene match: 9. CDR3 loop: CASSRAGQGGETQYF. In DNA form, the CDR3 reads TGTGCCAGCAGCCGGGCGGGACAGGGAGGGGAGACCCAGTACTTC.

Written as DNA, the CDR3 is TGTGCCAGCTCACAGACGAGGGAGGGGACCCAGTACTTC. Protein product: CASSQTREGTQYF. V is TRBV18 and J is TRBJ2-5; TRBD2 aligns across 7 bases. Germline CDR1 and CDR2: KGHSH and LQKENI. The CDR3 runs to 13 residues. J lost 7 bases, V lost 4 bases, and 6 bases had no gene match. Full variable domain (rest looked up from reference TRBV18 and TRBJ2-5): NAGVMQNPRHLVRRRGQEARLRCSPMKGHSHVYWYRQLPEEGLKFMVYLQKENIIDESGMPKERFSAEFPKEGPSILRIQQVVRGDSAAYFCASSQTREGTQYFGPGTRLLVL.

The V and J genes are TRBV19 and TRBJ2-1; tentative D call: TRBD1 (6 bases). Germline V CDR1 and CDR2: LNHDA, SQIVND (reference sequence). This CDR3 has 16 amino acids. With 4 bases removed from V and 0 bases from J, the gap between germline ends came to 13 bases. DNA of the CDR3: TGTGCCAGTAGTACCCTACAGGGTTTCTCCTACAATGAGCAGTTCTTC. Protein: CASSTLQGFSYNEQFF.

The chain joins TRBV28 to TRBJ2-5, with D perhaps TRBD1 or TRBD2 (7 bases each). With 3 bases removed from V and 4 bases from J, the gap between germline ends came to 15 bases. The CDR3 contains 15 residues. Germline V lookup: CDR1 MDHEN, CDR2 SYDVKM. The CDR3 DNA follows: TGTGCCAGCAGTTTTACAGGGGAGGGAGCAGAGACCCAGTACTTC. This encodes CASSFTGEGAETQYF.

CDR3 residues: CASSKGTGGEKLFF. CDR3 sequence (DNA): TGTGCCAGCAGCAAAGGGACAGGGGGAGAAAAACTGTTTTTT. The chain combines TRBV7-2 with TRBJ1-4; 11 bases map to TRBD1. Germline values: CDR1 SGHTA, CDR2 FQGNSA. V lost 5 bases to trimming and J lost 8 bases; unmatched junction nucleotides: 4. The length of the CDR3 is 14 residues. The whole variable domain, filled in from reference TRBV7-2 and TRBJ1-4, reads GAGVSQSPSNKVTEKGKDVELRCDPISGHTALYWYRQSLGQGLEFLIYFQGNSAPDKSGLPSDRFSAERTGGSVSTLTIQRTQQEDSAVYLCASSKGTGGEKLFFGSGTQLSVL.

V is TRBV9 and J is TRBJ1-6; D is perhaps TRBD1 (5 bases). From germline, CDR1 is SGDLS and CDR2 YYNGEE. V lost 5 bases and J lost 8, with 8 bases in between. The length of the CDR3 is 12 residues. The CDR3 bases are TGTGCCAGCAGGGGGGGAGATTCACCCCTCCACTTT. This sequence encodes CASRGGDSPLHF.

This clone was seen only a few times. This rearrangement joins TRBV19 to TRBJ1-5; possibly TRBD1 for D (6 bases). The CDR3 spans 15 residues. The V gene lost 5 bases and the J gene lost 2 bases, with 13 bases spanning the gap. Germline lookup yields CDR1 LNHDA and CDR2 SQIVND (reference sequence). CDR3 region: CASSAKGGGNQPQHF. CDR3 in DNA: TGTGCCAGTAGTGCAAAAGGGGGTGGCAATCAGCCCCAGCATTTT.

V is TRBV29-1 and J is TRBJ2-1; D is unclear. This CDR3 contains 13 residues. Trimming removed 2 bases at V and 2 bases at J, with 7 bases between. CDR1 is SQVTM and CDR2 is ANQGSEA in the germline V gene. The CDR3 protein is CSVEITAYNEQFF. CDR3 nucleotide sequence: TGCAGCGTTGAAATTACAGCCTACAATGAGCAGTTCTTC.

The chain carries TRBV15 and TRBJ1-2, with D maybe TRBD1 (5 bases). Trimming left V 0 bases short and J 2 bases short, with 16 bases between. This CDR3 is 17 amino acids long. Germline V gene data show CDR1 as LNHNV and CDR2 as YYDKDF (reference sequence). CDR3: CATSRDRDHGRNYGYTF. The CDR3 DNA sequence: TGTGCCACCAGCAGAGATAGGGACCATGGACGGAACTATGGCTACACCTTC.

The chain combines TRBV6-5 with TRBJ1-2; D call uncertain. The V end was cut by 0 bases, the J end by 7 bases, with 6 bases between. Germline-derived CDR1 and CDR2 are MNHEY and SVGAGI. CDR3 length: 12 amino acids. The CDR3 is CASSYSNSGYTF. CDR3 sequence (DNA): TGTGCCAGCAGTTACTCGAATTCTGGCTACACCTTC.

This clone was recorded only once. V usage is TRBV4-2 and J usage is TRBJ1-2; D call uncertain. Per the germline V gene, CDR1 is LGHNA and CDR2 is YNFKEQ. The CDR3 spans 15 residues. Trimming cost V 0 bases and J 3 bases, with 11 bases left between them. CDR3: CASSQDLVGYYGYTF. The CDR3 DNA follows: TGTGCCAGCAGCCAAGATCTGGTAGGGTACTATGGCTACACCTTC.